Described below is a single T cell receptor beta chain sequence and its context. The CDR3 contains 14 residues. The germline V gene encodes CDR1 LNHNV and CDR2 YYDKDF (reference sequence). Losses at the gene ends were 0 bases for V and 3 bases for J; bases not matched to a gene: 1. The entry originates in a study of blood T cell repertoires in COVID-19. The method was immunoSEQ multiplex PCR; TCRdb's version includes in-frame clones alone and lacks a portion of them. The profile shows some 110,000 clones, around 90% of them singletons. The material sequenced was peripheral blood. The chain joins TRBV15 to TRBJ2-5; 7 bases are a match to TRBD2. The TCR sequence derives from a human donor in a cohort sampled during active COVID-19. CDR3 nucleotide sequence: TGTGCCACCAGCAGAGAGCTAGCGGAAGAGACCCAGTACTTC. Translating gives CATSRELAEETQYF.